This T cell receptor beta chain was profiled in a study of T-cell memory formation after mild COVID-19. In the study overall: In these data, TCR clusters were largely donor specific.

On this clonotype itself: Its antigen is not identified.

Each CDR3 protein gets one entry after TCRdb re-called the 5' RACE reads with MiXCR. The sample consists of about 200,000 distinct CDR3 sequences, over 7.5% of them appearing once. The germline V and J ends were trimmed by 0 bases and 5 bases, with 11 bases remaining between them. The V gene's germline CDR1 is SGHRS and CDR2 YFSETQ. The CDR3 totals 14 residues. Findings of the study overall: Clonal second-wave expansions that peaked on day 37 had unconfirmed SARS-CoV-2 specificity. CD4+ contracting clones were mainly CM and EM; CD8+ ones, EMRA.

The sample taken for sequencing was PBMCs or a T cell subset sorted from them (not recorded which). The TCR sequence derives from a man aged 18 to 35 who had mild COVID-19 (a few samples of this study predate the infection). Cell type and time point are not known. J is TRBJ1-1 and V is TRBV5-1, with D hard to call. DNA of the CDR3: TGCGCCAGCAGCTTGGCCTTTGGGGTTACTGAAGCTTTCTTT. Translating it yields CASSLAFGVTEAFF.